This record concerns one TCR beta chain sequence. Recruits, aged about 18 to 95 years, lived in 24 US areas. Recovered Cohort 3 donors showed two negative PCRs, clearance, or symptom resolution. The repertoire was sequenced with immunoSEQ multiplex PCR; TCRdb's copy has only in-frame clones and lacks some. Of 150,000 or so clones in the sample, approximately 80% were seen once. This specimen comes from a study of blood T cell repertoires in COVID-19. Overall study: The United States, Italy and Spain were the sources of the acute and convalescent COVID-19 samples. From T cells, B-cell-depleted T cells, or PBMCs came the material, which was cDNA or gDNA.

CDR3 length: 15 amino acids. V was clipped by 4 bases and J by 8 bases; unmatched bases: 9. The germline V gene has CDR1 MNHEY and CDR2 SVGEGT. The specimen was PBMCs or T cells enriched from blood (not recorded which). This sequence joins TRBV6-2 or TRBV6-3 and TRBJ2-1, with 9 bases aligning to TRBD2. The source of this sequence is a man in his fifties or sixties who had recovered from COVID-19. The CDR3 nucleotides read TGTGCCAGCAGTTTCGGCGGGGGGGGTCTCCATGAGCAGTTCTTC. Encoded protein: CASSFGGGGLHEQFF.